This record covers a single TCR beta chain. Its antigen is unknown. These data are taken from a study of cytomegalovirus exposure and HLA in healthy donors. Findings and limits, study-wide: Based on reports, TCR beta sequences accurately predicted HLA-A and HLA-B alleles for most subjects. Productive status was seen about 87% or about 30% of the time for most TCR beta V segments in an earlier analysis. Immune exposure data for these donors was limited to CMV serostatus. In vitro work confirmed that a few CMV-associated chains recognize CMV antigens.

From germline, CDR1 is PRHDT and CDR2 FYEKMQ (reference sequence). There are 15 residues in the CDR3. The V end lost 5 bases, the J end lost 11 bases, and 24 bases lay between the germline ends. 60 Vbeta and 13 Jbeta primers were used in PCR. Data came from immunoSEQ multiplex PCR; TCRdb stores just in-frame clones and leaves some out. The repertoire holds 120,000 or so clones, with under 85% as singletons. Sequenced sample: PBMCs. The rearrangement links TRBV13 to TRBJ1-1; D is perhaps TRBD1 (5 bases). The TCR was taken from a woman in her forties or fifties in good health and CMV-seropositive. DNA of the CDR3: TGTGCCAGCAGCCCGGCTCAGGGAACCCCTTTAGGGGCTTTCTTT. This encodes CASSPAQGTPLGAFF. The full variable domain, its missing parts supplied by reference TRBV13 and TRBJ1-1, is AAGVIQSPRHLIKEKRETATLKCYPIPRHDTVYWYQQGPGQDPQFLISFYEKMQSDKGSIPDRFSAQQFSDYHSELNMSSLELGDSALYFCASSPAQGTPLGAFFGQGTRLTVV.